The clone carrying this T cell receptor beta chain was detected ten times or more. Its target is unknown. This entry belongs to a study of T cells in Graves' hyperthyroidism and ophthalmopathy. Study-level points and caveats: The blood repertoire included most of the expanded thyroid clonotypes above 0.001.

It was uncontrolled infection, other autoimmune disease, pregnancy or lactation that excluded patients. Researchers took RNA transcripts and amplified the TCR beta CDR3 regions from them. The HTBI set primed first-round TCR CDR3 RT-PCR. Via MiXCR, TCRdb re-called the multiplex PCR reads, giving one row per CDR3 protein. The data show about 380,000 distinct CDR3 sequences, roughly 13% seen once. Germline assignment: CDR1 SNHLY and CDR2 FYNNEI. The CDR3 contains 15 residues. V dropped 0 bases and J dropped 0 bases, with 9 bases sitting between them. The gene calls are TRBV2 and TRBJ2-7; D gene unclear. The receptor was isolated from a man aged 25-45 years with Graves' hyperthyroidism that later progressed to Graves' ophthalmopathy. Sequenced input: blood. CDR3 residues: CASSEARQPSYEQYF. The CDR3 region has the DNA TGTGCCAGCAGTGAAGCCCGGCAGCCCTCCTACGAGCAGTACTTC.